A selection of T cell receptor beta chains follows, all from one sample in a study of blood T cell repertoires in COVID-19. Sequencing used immunoSEQ multiplex PCR; TCRdb keeps in-frame clones, though not all of them. The repertoire holds around 430,000 clones, with 88% as singletons. Source material: peripheral blood. All receptors derive from a woman in her fifties or sixties with COVID-19, enrolled during active disease. Each CDR3 is given without its conserved first and last residue. D genes are given only for firm matches. The size entry is marked missing in some rows and otherwise reads once, few, many or a size class.

few,TRBV30,TRBD1,AWRRQGGQPQH
few,TRBV5-4,TRBD2,ASSPSGTRPETQY
.,TRBV6-5,.,ASYDHGQHGYT
.,TRBV6-5,TRBD2,ASRMSGAAYEQY
.,TRBV2,TRBD2,ASRKESSGGADTQY
.,TRBV18,TRBD1,ASSPYNRGEGYT
.,TRBV30,.,AWNRANDITSNGNTQY
.,TRBV5-4,.,ASSLELSGSNEQF
.,TRBV5-1,.,ASSLRGNGEQF
.,TRBV11-2,TRBD2,ASSPHGAGGQDTQY
.,TRBV6-5,TRBD1,ASRIDRGRWDTQY
.,TRBV5-1,.,ASSLAATNEKLF
.,TRBV28,.,ASSLRVGAGELF
.,TRBV9,.,ASSLTGYEQY
few,TRBV6-6,.,ASLVAGDEQF
.,TRBV21-1,.,ASAKTPWYRPRGYT
.,TRBV3-1/TRBV3-2,.,ASSQDQVLNEKLF
.,TRBV2,.,ASSQFTGADTQY
.,TRBV12-3/TRBV12-4,.,ASRSTNYGYT
.,TRBV19,TRBD1,ASSPRQGAYEQY
.,TRBV5-1,.,ASSLVVDRQTEAF
.,TRBV12-5,.,ASGASNYGYT
.,TRBV2,TRBD1,ASRPGQPGETQY
.,TRBV5-1,.,ASSLGQPGDYGYT
.,TRBV30,.,ALGPLEAGNTIY
once,TRBV10-2,TRBD1,ASSKQGPETETQY
.,TRBV30,TRBD1,AWSPQGWDEQY
.,TRBV19,.,ASKSAGRGNTEAF
.,TRBV9,.,ASSVGQVLGNTIY
.,TRBV19,.,ASSPLTGIDEKLF
.,TRBV30,TRBD1,AWTGGYGTDTQY
.,TRBV30,.,AWSGEALSGNTIY
.,TRBV6-6,.,ASRFSTGLRANVLT
.,TRBV10-3,TRBD1,AIGVQGVWSSYEQY
.,TRBV21-1,.,ASSNRGLIPPYSNQPQH
.,TRBV7-2,.,ASSSRGPDTQY
once,TRBV5-1,.,ASSLAQGWSYEQY
.,TRBV19,.,ASSIDRESEAF
.,TRBV4-1,TRBD1,ASSRGTGGYQPQH
few,TRBV2,TRBD1,ASSGQGDSPLH
.,TRBV5-4,.,ASSPNRGGDTQY
.,TRBV6-1,.,ASSEEKIRDRDIQH